Each of the 6 T cell receptor beta chains below was sequenced from the same sample in a study of OX40 agonist ivuxolimab in advanced cancers. Profiling relied on immunoSEQ multiplex PCR, and the TCRdb table lists in-frame clones only, not all of them. The table lists more than 50,000 clones, less than 85% of them singletons. The sequences come from CD4+ or CD8+ T cells sorted from blood, collected in a trial of the OX40 agonist ivuxolimab. These receptors were obtained from an adult with an advanced solid tumor such as melanoma, head and neck, liver or kidney cancer.

V usage is TRBV6-5 and J usage is TRBJ1-4; unclear D gene. Germline V gene lookup returns CDR1 MNHEY and CDR2 SVGAGI. The CDR3 extends over 11 amino acids. With 6 bases removed from V and 8 bases from J, the gap between germline ends came to 7 bases. The chain's CDR3 is CASRVGEKLFF. CDR3 nucleotides: TGTGCCAGCAGGGTGGGGGAAAAACTGTTTTTT.

V usage is TRBV28 and J usage is TRBJ1-2; D remains unclear. Germline CDR1 reads MDHEN; CDR2 reads SYDVKM. Trimming left V 7 bases short and J 4 bases short, with 13 bases between. This CDR3 region has 13 residues. CDR3 amino acids: CASTPRVPYGYTF. The CDR3 DNA is TGTGCCAGCACCCCCCGGGTCCCCTATGGCTACACCTTC.

V is TRBV7-3 and J is TRBJ1-1; a weak D match, TRBD1 (6 bases). V dropped 5 bases and J dropped 1 base, with 17 bases sitting between them. The germline V gene encodes CDR1 SGHTA and CDR2 FQGTGA. The CDR3 spans 16 residues. In DNA form, the CDR3 reads TGTGCCAGCAGCCTAGGCGGGACATATCGGAACACTGAAGCTTTCTTT. Amino acid sequence: CASSLGGTYRNTEAFF. The variable domain in full, with the rest retrieved from reference TRBV7-3 and TRBJ1-1, is GAGVSQTPSNKVTEKGKYVELRCDPISGHTALYWYRQSLGQGPEFLIYFQGTGAADDSGLPNDRFFAVRPEGSVSTLKIQRTERGDSAVYLCASSLGGTYRNTEAFFGQGTRLTVV.

The chain links TRBV28 to TRBJ2-1; possibly TRBD2 for D (5 bases). This CDR3 region has 15 residues. Between the trimmed V and J ends, which lost 3 bases and 5 bases, there was a span of 14 bases. Germline V gene data show CDR1 as MDHEN and CDR2 as SYDVKM. CDR3 sequence (DNA): TGTGCCAGCAGTTTGGGTGGCCTCGGGGACAATGAGCAGTTCTTC. Encoded protein: CASSLGGLGDNEQFF.

Only a few counts were recorded for this clone. V and J are TRBV30 and TRBJ1-5; D uncertain. The CDR3 has 14 residues. The germline CDR1 and CDR2 sequences are GTSNPN and SVGIG (reference sequence). V was shortened by 2 bases and J by 2 bases, with 10 bases between the two germline ends. The CDR3 sequence is CAWSKPLRNQPQHF. The CDR3 region has the DNA TGTGCCTGGAGTAAGCCCCTCCGCAATCAGCCCCAGCATTTT. The full variable domain, in which reference TRBV30 and TRBJ1-5 provide the parts outside the CDR3, is SQTIHQWPATLVQPVGSPLSLECTVEGTSNPNLYWYRQAAGRGLQLLFYSVGIGQISSEVPQNLSASRPQDRQFILSSKKLLLSDSGFYLCAWSKPLRNQPQHFGDGTRLSIL.

There are a few counts of this clone. In DNA, the CDR3 is TGTGCCTGGGTGTCGGGGGCTCTCGGACGAGCTTTCTTT. This sequence encodes CAWVSGALGRAFF. This chain joins TRBV30 and TRBJ1-1, with D possibly TRBD1 on 6 matching bases. The V gene lost 5 bases and the J gene lost 10 bases, with 20 bases spanning the gap. CDR3 length equals 13 residues. Germline values: CDR1 GTSNPN, CDR2 SVGIG (reference sequence).